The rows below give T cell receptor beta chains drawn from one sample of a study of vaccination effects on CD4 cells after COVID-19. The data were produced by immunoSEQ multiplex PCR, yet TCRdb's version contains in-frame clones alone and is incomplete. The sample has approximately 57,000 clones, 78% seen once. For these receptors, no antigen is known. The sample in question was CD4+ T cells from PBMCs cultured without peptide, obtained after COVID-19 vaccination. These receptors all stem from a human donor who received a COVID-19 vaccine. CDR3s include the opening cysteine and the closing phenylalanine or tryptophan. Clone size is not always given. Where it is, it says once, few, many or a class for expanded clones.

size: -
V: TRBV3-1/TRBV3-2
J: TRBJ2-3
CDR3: CASSHRTLGTDTQYF

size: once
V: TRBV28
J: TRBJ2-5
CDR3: CASDQGVGARETQYF

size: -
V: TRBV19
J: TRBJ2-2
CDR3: CASSIDLRGPSNTGELFF

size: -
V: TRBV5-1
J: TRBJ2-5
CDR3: CASSLGGLETQYF

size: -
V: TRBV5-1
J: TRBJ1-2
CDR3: CASRNPGEGSYGYTF

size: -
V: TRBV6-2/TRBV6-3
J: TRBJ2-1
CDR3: CASSQGLEYGEQFF

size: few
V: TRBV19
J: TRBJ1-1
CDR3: CATLTPGNTEAFF

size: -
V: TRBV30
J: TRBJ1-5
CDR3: CAWSDRRGWSLGGGNQPQHF

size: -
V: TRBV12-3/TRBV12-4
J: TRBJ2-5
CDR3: CASSLMGFGTQYF

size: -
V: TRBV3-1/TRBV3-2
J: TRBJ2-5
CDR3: CASSHVFPISSETQYF

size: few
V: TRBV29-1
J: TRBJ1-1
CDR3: CSGGQGQTEAFF

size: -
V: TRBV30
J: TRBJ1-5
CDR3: CAWSVAPSRSQPQHF

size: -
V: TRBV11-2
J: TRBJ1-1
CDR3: CASSFPRGPTEAFF

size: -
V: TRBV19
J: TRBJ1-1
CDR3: CASSILGTEAFF

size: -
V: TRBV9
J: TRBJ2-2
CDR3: CASSVDGAPGTGELFF

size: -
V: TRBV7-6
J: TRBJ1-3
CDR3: CASSLAPPRATSGNTIYF

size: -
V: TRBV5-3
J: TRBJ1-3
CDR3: CARSFKGIPSGNTIYF

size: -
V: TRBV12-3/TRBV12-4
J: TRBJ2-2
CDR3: CASRGTGGELFF

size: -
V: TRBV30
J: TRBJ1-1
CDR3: CAWSPIGRGMNTEAFF

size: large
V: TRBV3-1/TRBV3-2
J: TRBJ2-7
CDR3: CASSPRLAGGLYEQYF

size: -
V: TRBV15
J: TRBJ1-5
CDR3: CATSRDPGTSNQPQHF

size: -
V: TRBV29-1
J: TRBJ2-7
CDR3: CSVGQGAYEQYF

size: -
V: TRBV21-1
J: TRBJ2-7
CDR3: CAAPRRPKRGEQYF

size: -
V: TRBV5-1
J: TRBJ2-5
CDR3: CASSWRTGREETQYF

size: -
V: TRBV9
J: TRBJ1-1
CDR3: CASSTRQGMAEAFF

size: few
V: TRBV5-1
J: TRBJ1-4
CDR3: CASSQRQGDEKLFF

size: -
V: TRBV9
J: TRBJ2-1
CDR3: CASSAGTSGYNEQFF

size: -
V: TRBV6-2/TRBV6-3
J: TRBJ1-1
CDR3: CASSTGLFKAFF

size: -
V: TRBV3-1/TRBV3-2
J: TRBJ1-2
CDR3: CASSQGNIYGYTF

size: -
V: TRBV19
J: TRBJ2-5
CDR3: CASQCGGLTETQYF

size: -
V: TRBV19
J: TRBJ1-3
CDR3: CASSSQGSGNTIYF

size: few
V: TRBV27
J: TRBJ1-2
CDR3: CASSSSWGRGGIYYGYTF

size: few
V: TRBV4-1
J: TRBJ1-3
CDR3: CASSQDRGRGNTIYF

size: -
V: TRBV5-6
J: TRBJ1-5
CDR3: CASSGGTGSQPQHF

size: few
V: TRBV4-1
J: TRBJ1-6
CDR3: CASSQVGRGNSPLHF

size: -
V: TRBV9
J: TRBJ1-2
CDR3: CASSVGPLTGMNGYTF

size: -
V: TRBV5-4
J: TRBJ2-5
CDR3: CASSLGDRGRGTQYF

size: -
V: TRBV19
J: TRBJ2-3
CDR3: CASSLSTDTQYF

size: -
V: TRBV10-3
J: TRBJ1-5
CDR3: CAIRREGVGNQPQHF

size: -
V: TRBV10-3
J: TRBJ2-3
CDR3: CAIKDPGQGTDTQYF

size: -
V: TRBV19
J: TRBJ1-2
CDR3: CASKVGGGNYGYTF

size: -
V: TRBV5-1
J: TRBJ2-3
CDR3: CASSATSGGDTQYF

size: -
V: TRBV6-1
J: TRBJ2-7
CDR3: CASSEDALSSYEQYF

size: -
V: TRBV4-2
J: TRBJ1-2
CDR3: CASSQGDSLNYGYTF